This is a list of T cell receptor delta chains from one sample in a study of gammadelta T cells in human blood. TCRdb repeated clone calling on the RT-PCR reads with CATT. The sample consists of 1,800 or so delta-chain clones, approximately 8.8% of them appearing once. Sequenced input: non-Vgamma9Vdelta2 gamma-delta T cells from infant blood. The receptors originated from a human donor. Each CDR3 is given with its conserved first and last residue. D genes are given only for firm matches. A row's size may be missing; if present it is once, few, many or a size class.

TRDD3	TRDV1	TRDJ1	few	CALGEPLPSELGDRGLDKLIF	TGTGCTCTTGGGGAACCCCTCCCCTCTGAACTGGGGGATCGAGGTCTCGATAAACTCATCTTT
TRDD3	TRDV1	TRDJ2	medium-sized	CALGERLLGLLRGPGLQTAQLFF	TGTGCTCTTGGGGAACGTTTACTGGGGCTCTTACGAGGCCCAGGCTTGCAGACAGCACAACTCTTCTTT
TRDD3	TRDV1	TRDJ3	medium-sized	CALGDVPMMGDTTWDTRQMFF	TGTGCTCTTGGGGATGTTCCTATGATGGGGGATACCACCTGGGACACCCGACAGATGTTTTTC
-	TRDV1	TRDJ3	medium-sized	CALGETYMSGGTPSSWDTRQMFF	TGTGCTCTTGGGGAGACCTACATGTCCGGGGGAACCCCTAGCTCCTGGGACACCCGACAGATGTTTTTC
TRDD3	TRDV1	TRDJ3	-	CALGERGTYSVLGGTKYSSWDTRQMFF	TGTGCTCTTGGGGAACGGGGGACCTATAGCGTACTGGGGGGTACTAAATATAGCTCCTGGGACACCCGACAGATGTTTTTC
-	TRDV1	TRDJ1	large	CALGENDGGAPYTDKLIF	TGTGCTCTTGGGGAAAACGACGGGGGGGCACCATACACCGATAAACTCATCTTT
-	TRDV3	TRDJ1	medium-sized	CAFPNPATHSEGKLIF	TGTGCCTTTCCTAACCCAGCCACCCACTCGGAGGGTAAACTCATCTTT
TRDD3	TRDV1	TRDJ1	few	CALGEPKPFSPYWGPTPTDKLIF	TGTGCTCTTGGGGAACCAAAACCCTTCTCCCCGTACTGGGGGCCAACACCGACCGATAAACTCATCTTT
TRDD3	TRDV1	TRDJ1	medium-sized	CALGELMAGDPRADKLIF	TGTGCTCTTGGGGAACTTATGGCGGGGGATCCCCGGGCCGATAAACTCATCTTT
-	TRDV1	TRDJ1	large	CALGELPTDKLIF	TGTGCTCTTGGGGAACTCCCCACCGATAAACTCATCTTT
TRDD3	TRDV1	TRDJ1	medium-sized	CALGGPSVLGDQNGKLIF	TGTGCTCTTGGGGGACCCAGCGTACTGGGGGATCAAAACGGTAAACTCATCTTT
TRDD3	TRAV38-2/DV8	TRDJ1	medium-sized	CAYRSPPFLQSFLGDTMADKLIF	TGTGCTTATAGGAGCCCCCCCTTCTTGCAAAGCTTCCTGGGGGATACGATGGCCGATAAACTCATCTTT
TRDD3	TRAV38-2/DV8	TRDJ1	large	CATSEGYAPDKLIF	TGTGCCACTTCGGAGGGATACGCACCCGATAAACTCATCTTT
TRDD3	TRDV1	TRDJ1	few	CALGETTYPGGFRPDKLIF	TGTGCTCTTGGGGAAACAACCTACCCTGGGGGATTCCGTCCCGATAAACTCATCTTT
TRDD3	TRDV1	TRDJ1	medium-sized	CALGEEYWGIGGDKLIF	TGTGCTCTTGGGGAAGAATACTGGGGGATCGGTGGAGATAAACTCATCTTT
TRDD3	TRDV3	TRDJ3	medium-sized	CAFSPNLRGIWDTRQMFF	TGTGCCTTTTCTCCTAACCTACGGGGGATCTGGGACACCCGACAGATGTTTTTC
TRDD3	TRDV3	TRDJ1	medium-sized	CAFFLHPYWGIRGVLYTDKLIF	TGTGCCTTCTTCCTCCATCCGTACTGGGGGATACGCGGGGTACTGTACACCGATAAACTCATCTTT
TRDD3	TRDV1	TRDJ1	medium-sized	CALGEGRAGGPYTDKLIF	TGTGCTCTTGGGGAAGGAAGGGCTGGGGGTCCGTACACCGATAAACTCATCTTT
TRDD3	TRDV1	TRDJ1	medium-sized	CALGELRVLYWGSHDKLIF	TGTGCTCTTGGGGAACTAAGAGTCCTGTACTGGGGGAGCCACGATAAACTCATCTTT
TRDD3	TRDV2	TRDJ1	-	CACGLKGIAADKLIF	TGTGCCTGCGGACTAAAGGGGATAGCTGCAGATAAACTCATCTTT
-	TRDV1	TRDJ1	-	CALGELIPTLGMRLGYTDKLIF	TGTGCTCTTGGGGAACTAATTCCTACTTTGGGGATGCGCCTGGGGTACACCGATAAACTCATCTTT
-	TRDV1	TRDJ1	few	CALGASAYTDKLIF	TGTGCTCTTGGGGCAAGCGCCTACACCGATAAACTCATCTTT
-	TRDV1	TRDJ1	large	CALGNPLPTRGIPDKLIF	TGTGCTCTTGGGAACCCCCTTCCTACGAGGGGGATACCCGATAAACTCATCTTT
-	TRDV1	TRDJ1	medium-sized	CALGPLPVLGMPFLYTDKLIF	TGTGCTCTTGGGCCCCTTCCCGTACTGGGGATGCCCTTTCTGTACACCGATAAACTCATCTTT
TRDD3	TRDV1	TRDJ1	medium-sized	CALGELRLRGIRTDKLIF	TGTGCTCTTGGGGAACTGAGGCTACGGGGGATACGGACCGATAAACTCATCTTT
-	TRDV1	TRDJ1	large	CALGMSSYPRAYYTDKLIF	TGTGCTCTTGGGATGTCATCCTACCCGAGAGCCTACTACACCGATAAACTCATCTTT
TRDD3	TRDV1	TRDJ1	medium-sized	CALGEWRHWGIERVYTDKLIF	TGTGCTCTTGGGGAATGGCGTCACTGGGGGATAGAAAGGGTATACACCGATAAACTCATCTTT
-	TRDV1	TRDJ2	few	CALGPLGPSYVLRYASLTAQLFF	TGTGCTCTTGGGCCCTTGGGTCCCTCCTACGTACTGAGATACGCTTCTTTGACAGCACAACTCTTCTTT
-	TRDV1	TRDJ1	medium-sized	CALGEPRPSYDPRYTGGLGKLIF	TGTGCTCTTGGGGAGCCAAGGCCTTCCTACGACCCTCGTTATACTGGGGGATTGGGTAAACTCATCTTT
TRDD3	TRDV1	TRDJ1	medium-sized	CALGDTSYWGIRYTDKLIF	TGTGCTCTTGGGGACACTTCCTACTGGGGGATTCGTTACACCGATAAACTCATCTTT
-	TRDV1	TRDJ1	medium-sized	CALGEPSSVQVTDKLIF	TGTGCTCTTGGGGAACCTTCCTCAGTTCAAGTCACCGATAAACTCATCTTT
TRDD3	TRDV3	TRDJ2	large	CATPIPFPSTGGTPQQTALLFGLAAQLFF	TGTGCCACGCCGATTCCCTTCCCAAGTACTGGGGGAACCCCGCAGCAGACCGCCCTCCTCTTCGGGCTGGCAGCACAACTCTTCTTT
-	TRDV1	TRDJ1	-	CALGEWAIQDTDKLIF	TGTGCTCTTGGGGAATGGGCGATTCAGGACACCGATAAACTCATCTTT
-	TRDV1	TRDJ1	medium-sized	CALGELYLPAAHFTDKLIF	TGTGCTCTTGGGGAGCTTTACCTACCAGCCGCGCATTTCACCGATAAACTCATCTTT
-	TRDV1	TRDJ1	-	CALGTPPPTEEVVTGAEGKLIF	TGTGCTCTTGGGACCCCCCCTCCTACCGAGGAGGTAGTTACTGGGGCTGAGGGTAAACTCATCTTT
TRDD3	TRDV1	TRDJ1	medium-sized	CALGEPPPTVGYAYTDKLIF	TGTGCTCTTGGGGAACCCCCCCCTACGGTGGGATACGCGTACACCGATAAACTCATCTTT
TRDD3	TRDV1	TRDJ1	medium-sized	CALGESTPVLGGRTPDKLIF	TGTGCTCTTGGGGAGAGTACCCCGGTACTGGGGGGGAGAACTCCCGATAAACTCATCTTT
TRDD3	TRDV1	TRDJ1	few	CALGELSLLPTLGDTDKLIF	TGTGCTCTTGGGGAACTTTCGCTCCTTCCCACCCTGGGGGATACCGATAAACTCATCTTT
TRDD3	TRDV1	TRDJ1	medium-sized	CALGELRLVYGGGGINTGILGTDKLIF	TGTGCTCTTGGGGAACTACGTCTCGTTTACGGTGGTGGGGGGATCAACACGGGGATACTGGGCACCGATAAACTCATCTTT
-	TRDV1	TRDJ1	medium-sized	CALGESPDSYVGGLFTDKLIF	TGTGCTCTTGGGGAATCCCCTGATTCCTACGTGGGGGGACTTTTCACCGATAAACTCATCTTT
TRDD3	TRDV1	TRDJ1	medium-sized	CALGRPQTGGFSKLIF	TGTGCTCTTGGGAGGCCCCAGACTGGGGGATTCAGCAAACTCATCTTT
-	TRDV1	TRDJ1	-	CALGDPRIFLLGGYTDKLIF	TGTGCTCTTGGGGACCCAAGAATTTTCCTACTGGGGGGTTACACCGATAAACTCATCTTT
-	TRDV1	TRDJ1	medium-sized	CALGEARWSPNWMYTDKLIF	TGTGCTCTTGGGGAAGCTCGGTGGAGCCCGAATTGGATGTACACCGATAAACTCATCTTT
TRDD3	TRDV1	TRDJ1	medium-sized	CALGELGLGDTRQYTDKLIF	TGTGCTCTTGGGGAACTCGGACTGGGGGATACGCGCCAGTACACCGATAAACTCATCTTT
-	TRDV1	TRDJ1	medium-sized	CALGDTFPRKALSPTDKLIF	TGTGCTCTTGGGGATACCTTCCCACGGAAGGCTCTCTCCCCCACCGATAAACTCATCTTT
TRDD3	TRDV1	TRDJ1	-	CALGELLGTHRTGGPYTDKLIF	TGTGCTCTTGGGGAACTATTAGGGACCCACCGTACTGGGGGACCGTACACCGATAAACTCATCTTT
TRDD3	TRDV1	TRDJ3	medium-sized	CALGELQRETELLGASFSWDTRQMFF	TGTGCTCTTGGGGAACTTCAACGGGAAACGGAACTACTGGGGGCCTCCTTCTCCTGGGACACCCGACAGATGTTTTTC
-	TRDV1	TRDJ1	few	CALGCTFLRQYWGLYTDKLIF	TGTGCTCTTGGATGCACCTTCCTACGTCAGTACTGGGGGTTGTACACCGATAAACTCATCTTT
TRDD3	TRDV1	TRDJ1	medium-sized	CALGVLILGARGTDKLIF	TGTGCTCTTGGGGTCCTAATACTGGGGGCCCGAGGCACCGATAAACTCATCTTT
-	TRDV1	TRDJ1	medium-sized	CALGLEGTRGKAFDKLIF	TGTGCTCTTGGACTTGAGGGAACCCGGGGAAAGGCGTTCGATAAACTCATCTTT
TRDD3	TRDV1	TRDJ1	medium-sized	CALGPPRGAGGYPPTDKLIF	TGTGCTCTTGGGCCCCCACGGGGAGCTGGGGGATACCCCCCGACCGATAAACTCATCTTT
TRDD3	TRDV1	TRDJ1	large	CALGWGIRVTDKLIF	TGTGCTCTTGGGTGGGGGATACGGGTAACCGATAAACTCATCTTT
-	TRDV1	TRDJ1	few	CALGDPLPSAKLIF	TGTGCTCTTGGGGACCCCCTTCCCTCTGCTAAACTCATCTTT
-	TRDV1	TRDJ1	-	CALGILSTGWGHTDKLIF	TGTGCTCTTGGGATTCTATCTACGGGCTGGGGACACACCGATAAACTCATCTTT
TRDD3	TRDV1	TRDJ1	medium-sized	CALGELSPSWGWGKTDKLIF	TGTGCTCTTGGGGAACTTTCCCCATCGTGGGGATGGGGGAAAACCGATAAACTCATCTTT
-	TRDV1	TRDJ1	medium-sized	CALGAIPTWGMRYTDKLIF	TGTGCTCTTGGGGCCATTCCTACGTGGGGGATGCGATACACCGATAAACTCATCTTT
TRDD3	TRDV3	TRDJ2	medium-sized	CAFSVSWGRTLTAQLFF	TGTGCCTTTAGCGTAAGTTGGGGGAGAACTTTGACAGCACAACTCTTCTTT